This entry describes one TCR beta chain. The sample is drawn from a study of blood T cell repertoires in COVID-19. Study-wide background: The analysed material was cDNA or gDNA that came from T cells, B-cell-depleted T cells, or PBMCs.

Participant age was roughly 18 to 95 years, and participants resided in 25 or so US areas. Allocation to cohorts depended on clinical history reported by the participants. Study processing details: Reference gene primer amplification yielded estimated nucleated cell counts. Some clones are missing from TCRdb's copy, which holds only in-frame ones; the method was immunoSEQ multiplex PCR. From that table come the V and J calls and clone size; the DNA was used to work out D and trimming. Of approximately 150,000 clones in the sample, around 84% were seen once. Unmatched junction bases numbered 12, after V lost 5 bases and J lost 7 bases. Germline V gene data show CDR1 as SEHNR and CDR2 as FQNEAQ (reference sequence). CDR3 length: 16 amino acids.

V is TRBV7-9 and J is TRBJ1-2; TRBD1 matches at 11 bases. Sequencing was performed on PBMCs or T cells enriched from blood (not recorded which). This TCR was sampled from a woman aged 45-65 years who had recovered from COVID-19. DNA of the CDR3: TGTGCCAGCAGCACGGGACAGGGGGAAAGGAGGTCTGGCTACACCTTC. Translating it yields CASSTGQGERRSGYTF.